The present T cell receptor beta chain was sequenced within a study of blood T cell repertoires in COVID-19. About the study: Samples of COVID-19 (acute and convalescent) were obtained from the United States, Italy and Spain. Nucleic acid was either cDNA or gDNA, and it came from T cells, B-cell-depleted T cells, or PBMCs.

Method: immunoSEQ multiplex PCR; TCRdb's copy keeps in-frame clones and lacks some. Of under 300,000 clones in the sample, around nine tenths are singletons; the top ten hold approximately 1.6%. The ends were cut back, 7 bases at V and 6 bases at J, with 21 bases in the middle. Germline V lookup: CDR1 SGHVS, CDR2 FNYEAQ. This CDR3 region has 16 residues. In Cohort 3, a recovered donor had either two negative PCRs, clearance, or symptom resolution. The rearrangement uses TRBV7-6 and TRBJ2-2; maybe TRBD2 (7 bases). The specimen sequenced was PBMCs or T cells enriched from blood (not recorded which). This TCR derives from a woman aged 45-59 years who had recovered from COVID-19. The CDR3 bases are TGTGCCAGCAAACCCTTGGGAGGGGGACGCGCCGGGGAGCTGTTTTTT. This sequence encodes CASKPLGGGRAGELFF.